This T cell receptor beta chain was observed in a study of shared clonotypes between healthy human individuals. Assay runs were performed at deep level. In the original processing: ImmunoSEQ sequences covered only the junction and lacked quality scores; filtering therefore differed. Clones were read by immunoSEQ multiplex PCR, and TCRdb kept only the in-frame ones, dropping some. The DNA gave D and trimming, while V, J and clone size come from that table. The table shows a few hundred thousand clones, with around 80% occurring only once. Around 100 million PBMCs were counted before genomic DNA extraction. A word on this clone: Its antigen remains unidentified. Different DNA sequences within this sample yield the same CDR3.

Points from the study as a whole: Sampling was confined to blood; repertoires within tissues likely differ.

The sequence derives from a middle-aged woman in good health. Some clones in this sample may be carry-over from other donors' samples. The sample comprised PBMCs.

CDR3 region: CASSLGQGSNYGYTF. CDR3 coding DNA: TGCGCCAGCAGCTTGGGGCAGGGGAGTAACTATGGCTACACCTTC. J is TRBJ1-2 and V is TRBV5-1, with a weak D call TRBD1 (6 bases). Trimming shortened V by 0 bases and J by 1 base, and 10 bases separated the two germline ends. There are 15 residues in the CDR3. Per germline, CDR1 SGHRS and CDR2 YFSETQ.